The rows below give T cell receptor beta chains drawn from one sample of a study of T cells after yellow fever vaccination. MiXCR, applied by TCRdb to the 5' RACE reads, yields one record per CDR3 protein. Of about 300,000 distinct CDR3 sequences listed, around 6.8% were seen once; the top ten hold 15% to 20%. Sample: PBMCs, taken roughly 47 days after the first yellow fever vaccination. These receptors all come from a man aged 18-30 years who received the YFV17D yellow fever vaccine. Both conserved end residues are part of each CDR3. D genes are given only for firm matches. Rows give clone size only sometimes, using once, few, many, or a class for an expanded clone.

TGTGCCAGCCGGCTTGGGGGTGGCACTGAAGCTTTCTTT	CASRLGGGTEAFF	.	TRBV7-9	TRBJ1-1	few
TGCAGTGCCCGAGAGGGACTAGCTTCCAATGAGCAGTTCTTC	CSAREGLASNEQFF	TRBD2	TRBV20-1	TRBJ2-1	.
TGTGCCAGCAGCTTTCATAACAGATTCGCAGATACGCAGTATTTT	CASSFHNRFADTQYF	.	TRBV5-5	TRBJ2-3	few
TGTGCCAGCAGTTTTGGCCTCCCCCGGGGCCGCCACAGGAGCTCCTACAATGAGCAGTTCTTC	CASSFGLPRGRHRSSYNEQFF	.	TRBV6-7	TRBJ2-1	.
TGTGCCAGCAGCCCCCGGGGATCCCAGGATACGCAGTATTTT	CASSPRGSQDTQYF	.	TRBV6-1	TRBJ2-3	few
TGCGCCAGCAGCTTGGGTCAGAGTGGGGATGAGCAGTTCTTC	CASSLGQSGDEQFF	.	TRBV5-1	TRBJ2-1	many
TGTGCCAGCAGAAACAGGGGTGGGAACACTGAAGCTTTCTTT	CASRNRGGNTEAFF	TRBD1	TRBV5-5	TRBJ1-1	.
TGTGCCAGCAGCCAAGATCGCGTTAGCTCCTACAATGAGCAGTTCTTC	CASSQDRVSSYNEQFF	.	TRBV14	TRBJ2-1	many
TGTGCCAGCAGAGACGGCGGGACAGGGGTATACGAGCAGTACTTC	CASRDGGTGVYEQYF	TRBD1	TRBV6-1	TRBJ2-7	.
TGTGCCAGCTCACCCGACCAGCAGCACACCGGGGAGCTGTTTTTT	CASSPDQQHTGELFF	.	TRBV18	TRBJ2-2	few
TGCGCCAGCAGCATTATAGCGGGGACCAACAATGAGCAGTTCTTC	CASSIIAGTNNEQFF	TRBD2	TRBV5-1	TRBJ2-1	few
TGCAGCGTCGCCGGGACAGGGAAAGATCAGCCCCAGCATTTT	CSVAGTGKDQPQHF	TRBD1	TRBV29-1	TRBJ1-5	few
TGTGCCACCAGCAGTTGGACAGGTTGGGACTCCTACAATGAGCAGTTCTTC	CATSSWTGWDSYNEQFF	TRBD1	TRBV15	TRBJ2-1	many